The 13 T cell receptor beta chains reported below all come from one sample, sequenced in a study of post-analysis software for immune sequencing data. Study outcomes and limitations: With TRBV5-6, TRBV5-1 and TRBV20-1 included, about five TRBV segments were more frequent in patients than in controls.

Antigens of these TCRs are unknown. Prepared libraries of TCR beta cDNA carried unique molecular identifiers. TCRdb re-called the PCR reads through MiXCR, storing one row per CDR3 protein. The data show hundreds of thousands of distinct CDR3 sequences, roughly 50% seen once. The sample comprised blood. The receptors were sampled from a girl aged 5 to 17 with multiple sclerosis.

This clonotype has a count of ten or more. The chain uses TRBV7-9 and TRBJ1-2; 11 bases map to TRBD1. The V gene's germline CDR1 is SEHNR and CDR2 FQNEAQ (reference sequence). Losses at the gene ends were 1 base for V and 8 bases for J; bases not matched to a gene: 0. The CDR3 contains 13 residues. The CDR3 is CASSLGTGGGYTF. The CDR3 region has the DNA TGTGCCAGCAGCTTAGGGACAGGGGGCGGCTACACCTTC.

V and J are TRBV11-2 and TRBJ1-6, with D possibly TRBD1 on 5 matching bases. Per germline, CDR1 SGHAT and CDR2 FQNNGV. Trimming shortened V by 3 bases and J by 10 bases, and 19 bases separated the two germline ends. CDR3 length equals 16 residues. In nucleotides, the CDR3 is TGTGCCAGCAGCTTGGGAACCTTGGCAGGGAGGTCACCCCTCCACTTT. Residues: CASSLGTLAGRSPLHF. Looking up the rest from reference TRBV11-2 and TRBJ1-6 gives the full variable domain: EAGVAQSPRYKIIEKRQSVAFWCNPISGHATLYWYQQILGQGPKLLIQFQNNGVVDDSQLPKDRFSAERLKGVDSTLKIQPAKLEDSAVYLCASSLGTLAGRSPLHFGNGTRLTVT.

The chain links TRBV7-2 to TRBJ2-7; 8 nucleotides match TRBD2. Gene TRBJ2-5 matches the end of the DNA better, so the J call may be wrong. Germline-derived CDR1 and CDR2 are SGHTA and FQGNSA. The CDR3 has 16 amino acids. CDR3 DNA: TGTGCCAGCAGCCTCCTGGTAGCGGGGATGGGGGAGACCCAGTACTTC. Protein sequence: CASSLLVAGMGETQYF.

The rearrangement uses TRBV10-3 and TRBJ2-5; no clear D. The CDR3 has 14 amino acids. V was trimmed by 10 bases and J by 2 bases, leaving 17 bases between them. Germline V lookup: CDR1 ENHRY, CDR2 SYGVKD. CDR3 coding DNA: TGTGCCACCGTCCCCGGCGGCCAACAAGAGACCCAGTACTTC. It codes for CATVPGGQQETQYF.

The rearrangement uses TRBV7-9 and TRBJ2-1, with D perhaps TRBD2 (6 bases). Trimming stripped 8 bases from V and 5 bases from J, with 16 bases between. From germline, CDR1 is SEHNR and CDR2 FQNEAQ (reference sequence). CDR3 length: 14 residues. CDR3 region: CASERARANNEQFF. The CDR3 DNA reads as TGTGCCAGCGAGCGGGCGCGGGCGAACAATGAGCAGTTCTTC.

In its sample, this clonotype was seen a few times. V is TRBV7-3 and J is TRBJ2-5; D not certain. V shed 9 bases and J shed 1 base, with 18 bases lying between them. Germline V gene data show CDR1 as SGHTA and CDR2 as FQGTGA. The CDR3 is made up of 15 amino acids. The CDR3 DNA reads TGTGCCAGATTAAGGAAACCCATAATCCAAGAGACCCAGTACTTC. This gives the protein CARLRKPIIQETQYF.

This chain joins TRBV9 and TRBJ1-6, with D unresolved. Germline CDR1 SGDLS, CDR2 YYNGEE. Between the trimmed V and J ends, which lost 4 bases and 0 bases, there was a span of 17 bases. The CDR3 totals 18 residues. For the CDR3, the DNA is TGTGCCAGCAGCCACGGGCCTAAGGAGAGCTCCTATAATTCACCCCTCCACTTT. This codes for CASSHGPKESSYNSPLHF.

The chain carries TRBV15 and TRBJ2-1, with 7 positions matching TRBD1. J lost 5 bases, V lost 3 bases, and 13 bases had no gene match. Per the germline V gene, CDR1 is LNHNV and CDR2 is YYDKDF (reference sequence). This CDR3 is 17 amino acids long. CDR3 protein: CATSRSTGERGDNEQFF. For the CDR3, the DNA is TGTGCCACCAGCAGGTCCACAGGGGAGCGTGGGGACAATGAGCAGTTCTTC.

V gene TRBV3-1 combines with J gene TRBJ2-7, with D perhaps assigned TRBD1 or TRBD2 (5 bases each). Germline CDR1 is LGHDT and CDR2 is YNNKEL (reference sequence). Trimming took 3 bases from V and 3 from J, leaving 12 bases between them. The CDR3 runs to 14 residues. CDR3 DNA: TGTGCCAGCAGCCATGGGGGAATGAACTACGAGCAGTACTTC. Protein sequence: CASSHGGMNYEQYF.

The chain uses TRBV7-3 and TRBJ2-7; 10 bases are shared with TRBD2. Trimming removed 6 bases from V and 2 bases from J; junction bases left unmatched: 4. This CDR3 contains 14 residues. Germline loops: CDR1 SGHTA, CDR2 FQGTGA. CDR3 in DNA: TGTGCCAGCAGAGGACTAGCGGCGCCCTACGAGCAGTACTTC. Its protein product is CASRGLAAPYEQYF.

Only a few counts were recorded for this clonotype. The chain uses TRBV7-8 and TRBJ1-4; 8 bases line up with TRBD1. Germline loops: CDR1 SGHVS, CDR2 FQNEAQ. The CDR3 sequence is 18 residues long. The V and J ends lost 3 bases and 5 bases, in that order; junction bases with no gene match: 14. The CDR3 region is CASSFGSTGGGINEKLFF. In DNA form, the CDR3 reads TGTGCCAGCAGCTTTGGATCAACAGGGGGAGGAATCAATGAAAAACTGTTTTTT.

This clonotype showed up just once. The V gene is TRBV14, the J gene TRBJ2-1; weak D call: TRBD2 (7 bases). Germline CDR1 and CDR2: SGHDN and FVKESK. The V and J ends lost 3 bases and 5 bases respectively, with 14 bases between them. The CDR3 is 15 amino acids. The DNA of the CDR3 is TGTGCCAGCAGCCAGGGGCTGGGGGGGCACAATGAGCAGTTCTTC. Residues: CASSQGLGGHNEQFF.

The genes are TRBV5-6 and TRBJ2-3; D call uncertain. There are 12 residues in the CDR3. In germline, CDR1 is SGHDT, CDR2 YYEEEE. Trimming left V 4 bases short and J 6 bases short, with 9 bases between. The CDR3 is CASSLSWDTQYF. The CDR3 coding sequence is TGTGCCAGCAGCCTTTCCTGGGATACGCAGTATTTT.